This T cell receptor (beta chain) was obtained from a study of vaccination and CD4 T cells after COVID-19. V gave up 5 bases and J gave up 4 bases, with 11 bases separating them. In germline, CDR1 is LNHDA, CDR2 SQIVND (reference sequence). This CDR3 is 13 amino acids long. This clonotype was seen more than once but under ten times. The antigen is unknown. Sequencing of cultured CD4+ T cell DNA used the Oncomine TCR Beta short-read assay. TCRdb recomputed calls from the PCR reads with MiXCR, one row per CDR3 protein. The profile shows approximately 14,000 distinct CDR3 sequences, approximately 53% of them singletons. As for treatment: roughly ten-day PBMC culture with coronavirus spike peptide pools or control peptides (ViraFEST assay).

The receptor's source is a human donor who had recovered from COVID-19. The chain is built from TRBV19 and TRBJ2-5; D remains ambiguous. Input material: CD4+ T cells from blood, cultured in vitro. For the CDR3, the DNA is TGTGCCAGTAGTGCAGACCCTGGAGAGACCCAGTACTTC. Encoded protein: CASSADPGETQYF.